This T cell receptor (beta chain) comes out of a study of vaccination and CD4 T cells after COVID-19. Study-level background: Cells received overlapping spike peptides from SARS-CoV-2, HCoV-NL63, HCoV-OC43 and HCoV-229E as stimulation.

Study findings and constraints: Only post-vaccination samples contained a median about 90% of the reactive clones in convalescent patients.

Treatment denoted: roughly 10-day PBMC culture with coronavirus spike peptide pools or control peptides (ViraFEST assay). Germline lookup yields CDR1 SEHNR and CDR2 FQNEAQ (reference sequence). Trimming took off 1 base at V and 8 bases at J, with 11 bases between the two ends. The CDR3 is made up of 13 amino acids. Worth noting for this clonotype: The antigen is undetermined.

Sequenced with the Oncomine TCR Beta short-read assay was DNA taken from cultured CD4+ T cells. The authors extracted genomic DNA from cultured CD4+ T cells. TCRdb re-called the PCR reads with MiXCR, one entry per CDR3 protein. Of approximately 12,000 distinct CDR3 sequences detected, over 20% appear once; the ten largest clones hold about 13%. The chain carries TRBV7-9 and TRBJ1-2; TRBD1 might be the D (6 bases). This clonotype was obtained from a human donor who received a COVID-19 vaccine. The material was CD4+ T cells from blood, cultured in vitro, obtained before SARS-CoV-2 vaccination. CDR3 bases: TGTGCCAGCAGCTTAGAAGGGGGGCCCGGCTACACCTTC. Translated: CASSLEGGPGYTF.